The 14 T cell receptor beta chains below come from one sample, sequenced in a study of shared clonotypes between healthy human individuals. The protocol was immunoSEQ multiplex PCR, while the TCRdb copy is restricted to in-frame clones and leaves out a portion. The sample records 90,000 to 120,000 clones, 65% to 75% being singletons. Specimen: memory CD8+ T cells sorted from blood. Subset in this sample: CD45RO+ cells pooled with CCR7-negative TemRA cells. These receptors were collected from a woman aged 25 to 39 in good health.

This chain joins TRBV5-8 and TRBJ1-1; TRBD1 might be the D (5 bases). CDR1 SGHTS and CDR2 YDEGEE come from the germline V gene. V was trimmed by 2 bases and J by 6 bases, leaving 20 bases between them. This CDR3 has 16 amino acids. The CDR3 sequence is CASSFVLGEGISEAFF. CDR3 DNA: TGTGCCAGCAGCTTCGTCCTGGGGGAGGGCATCTCTGAAGCTTTCTTT.

V is TRBV5-1 and J is TRBJ1-1; unclear D gene. V lost 4 bases and J 7 bases, leaving 14 bases between the germline ends. CDR1 is SGHRS, CDR2 YFSETQ, per germline. The CDR3 covers 13 residues. CDR3 sequence: CASSHARTNEAFF. The CDR3 DNA reads TGCGCCAGCAGCCACGCCAGGACCAATGAAGCTTTCTTT.

This clone was picked up many times. J is TRBJ1-1 and V is TRBV6-4; D gene ambiguous. Germline V lookup: CDR1 MRHNA, CDR2 SNTAGT. The CDR3 is 13 amino acids. The ends were cut back, 0 bases at V and 2 bases at J, with 4 bases in the middle. The CDR3 region has the DNA TGTGCCAGCAGTGACTCGGATAACACTGAAGCTTTCTTT. It is translated as CASSDSDNTEAFF.

V gene TRBV11-3 combines with J gene TRBJ2-7; D not resolved. Germline V gene lookup returns CDR1 SGHNT and CDR2 YENEEA. This CDR3 region has 16 residues. V was shortened by 7 bases and J by 3 bases, with 22 bases between the two germline ends. The CDR3 region has the DNA TGTGCCAGCATCCCGCACGCATTGAGCAGCTACTACGAGCAGTACTTC. Protein product: CASIPHALSSYYEQYF.

V usage is TRBV28 and J usage is TRBJ2-5; D might be TRBD1 (6 bases). Germline V gene lookup returns CDR1 MDHEN and CDR2 SYDVKM. CDR3 length: 14 amino acids. Trimming cost V 3 bases and J 2 bases, with 10 bases left between them. The CDR3 loop is CASSFYRVQETQYF. CDR3 sequence (DNA): TGTGCCAGCAGTTTCTACAGGGTACAAGAGACCCAGTACTTC.

The rearrangement links TRBV7-7 to TRBJ2-5, with a weak D call TRBD2 (5 bases). Trimming pared 5 bases from V and 5 bases from J, leaving 18 bases between. Germline V gives CDR1 SSHAT, CDR2 FNYEAQ (reference sequence). The CDR3 contains 15 residues. CDR3: CASSSGGGGYETQYF. CDR3 DNA sequence: TGTGCCAGCAGCAGCGGCGGAGGCGGATATGAGACCCAGTACTTC.

The V and J genes are TRBV27 and TRBJ2-7, with 9 positions matching TRBD1. CDR3 length: 16 residues. V trimming: 5 bases; J trimming: 7 bases; junction bases outside the gene matches: 15. From germline, CDR1 is MNHEY and CDR2 SMNVEV (reference sequence). CDR3 loop: CASSQDGGQGSSEQYF. CDR3 nucleotide sequence: TGTGCCAGCAGTCAGGACGGCGGACAGGGGAGTTCTGAGCAGTACTTC.

The chain links TRBV25-1 to TRBJ1-5; no definite D call. V lost 2 bases, J lost 2 bases, and 10 bases lay in between. From germline, CDR1 is MGHDK and CDR2 SYGVNS. The CDR3 loop spans 15 amino acids. CDR3 amino acids: CASSENRAGNQPQHF. The CDR3 nucleotides are TGTGCCAGCAGTGAAAATAGGGCCGGCAATCAGCCCCAGCATTTT.

The rearrangement joins TRBV6-4 to TRBJ2-1, with TRBD2 matching over 12 bases. Germline CDR1 is MRHNA and CDR2 is SNTAGT. V dropped 5 bases and J dropped 10; count of bases not matched to a gene: 9. The CDR3 runs 15 residues. The CDR3 coding sequence is TGTGCCAGCAGTCCTACTCTAGCGGGAGGGAACGAGCAGTTCTTC. This translates into CASSPTLAGGNEQFF.

CDR3 sequence reads: CASSDSAGGKDEQYF. Here the CDR3 DNA reads TGTGCCAGCAGTGACTCCGCGGGAGGAAAGGACGAGCAGTACTTC. The chain joins TRBV6-4 to TRBJ2-7, with TRBD2 identical over 8 bases. CDR1 MRHNA and CDR2 SNTAGT come from the germline V gene. The CDR3 has 15 residues. The junction had 6 bases not matched to a gene; V was cut back by 0 bases and J by 5 bases.

This clone was seen at least ten times. The chain joins TRBV6-6 to TRBJ2-1, with a possible D match to TRBD2 (6 bases). Trimming took off 11 bases at V and 7 bases at J, with 12 bases between the two ends. The CDR3 is 11 residues long. Germline V lookup: CDR1 MNHNY, CDR2 SVGAGI (reference sequence). In DNA form, the CDR3 reads TGTGCCGTACAGGCGGGGAATGAGCAGTTCTTC. Its translation is CAVQAGNEQFF.

V usage is TRBV5-6 and J usage is TRBJ2-7, with D perhaps TRBD1 (8 bases). Per the germline V gene, CDR1 is SGHDT and CDR2 is YYEEEE. The CDR3 runs to 15 residues. Trimming cost V 0 bases and J 3 bases, with 13 bases left between them. CDR3 DNA sequence: TGTGCCAGCAGCTTGGGACAGGGGAGGGTCTACGAGCAGTACTTC. It specifies CASSLGQGRVYEQYF.

This clone was found a few times. Different DNA sequences within this sample yield the same CDR3. The rearrangement uses TRBV2 and TRBJ1-5; weak D call: TRBD1 (5 bases). Germline CDR1 is SNHLY and CDR2 is FYNNEI. The CDR3 is 15 residues long. Trimming stripped 3 bases from V and 2 bases from J, with 11 bases between. This chain's CDR3 is CASSEGRGGNQPQHF. Written as DNA, the CDR3 is TGTGCCAGCAGTGAGGGCCGGGGGGGCAATCAGCCCCAGCATTTT.

This chain connects TRBV15 to TRBJ1-2, with D perhaps TRBD1 (5 bases). The CDR3 extends over 12 amino acids. V was cut by 5 bases and J by 5 bases, with 9 bases left in between. Germline lookup yields CDR1 LNHNV and CDR2 YYDKDF (reference sequence). The CDR3 coding sequence is TGTGCCACCAGCTCGACAGAATATGGCTACACCTTC. Translating gives CATSSTEYGYTF.